This T cell receptor beta chain was sequenced for a study of graft-versus-host responses after intestinal transplantation. Clones were read by immunoSEQ multiplex PCR, and TCRdb kept only the in-frame ones, dropping some. The repertoire holds tens of thousands of clones, roughly 92% seen once, with about 0.28% in the top ten. A remark on this clone: The antigen remains undetermined.

CDR1 is MNHEY and CDR2 is SMNVEV in the germline V gene (reference sequence). V was clipped by 2 bases and J by 2 bases, with 10 bases between them. This CDR3 has 14 amino acids. Study conclusions and caveats: GvH clones surfaced in recipient marrow, some emerging earlier in ileum or blood. GvH clone levels peaked in circulation, and this peak was associated with early post-transplant HvG declines.

Sequencing was performed on unstimulated CD4+ T cells sorted from spleen or lymph node cells, taken before intestinal transplant. This chain connects TRBV27 to TRBJ2-7; possible D gene TRBD2, 5 bases. The clonotype comes from a human donor who received an intestinal transplant. The CDR3 DNA sequence: TGTGCCAGCAGTTTAAGAGGGCCCCCCTACGAGCAGTACTTC. Translated: CASSLRGPPYEQYF.